This entry lists 28 T cell receptor beta chains sequenced from one sample in a study of follicular helper T cells after annual influenza vaccination. Time point specified: 2013-2014 season, 7 days after vaccination. Profiled with immunoSEQ multiplex PCR; TCRdb holds only in-frame clones, not every one. The table has 7,500 to 9,500 clones, 83% seen once. The material was CXCR5+ CD38- circulating T follicular helper cells from blood, obtained 7 days after influenza vaccination. Subset reported: circulating Tfh, non-naive CD4+CXCR5+PD-1+ (ICOS+CD38+ or ICOS-CD38-). Receptors were obtained from an adult who received the influenza vaccine.

V and J are TRBV18 and TRBJ2-5, with D uncertain. This CDR3 is 12 amino acids long. From germline, CDR1 is KGHSH and CDR2 LQKENI. Trimming left V 4 bases short and J 0 bases short, with 3 bases between. CDR3 in amino acids: CASSRYQETQYF. CDR3 sequence (DNA): TGTGCCAGCTCACGTTACCAAGAGACCCAGTACTTC.

This chain joins TRBV6-1 and TRBJ1-6, with 11 bases identical to TRBD1. This CDR3 contains 15 residues. Germline CDR1 and CDR2: MNHNS and SASEGT. The trim removed 6 bases at V and 6 bases at J, leaving 4 bases unmatched. CDR3 sequence: CASRTGQGVNSPLHF. DNA for the CDR3: TGTGCCAGCAGGACGGGACAGGGGGTTAATTCACCCCTCCACTTT.

V is TRBV5-5 and J is TRBJ1-1; D remains ambiguous. The CDR3 loop spans 16 amino acids. V dropped 5 bases and J dropped 3 bases, with 20 bases sitting between them. Germline CDR1 SGHKS, CDR2 YYEKEE (reference sequence). For the CDR3, the DNA is TGTGCCAGCAGTTTCCAACCGAGACTATGGGACACTGAAGCTTTCTTT. Translated, it gives CASSFQPRLWDTEAFF.

This chain connects TRBV7-8 to TRBJ2-3; D is possibly TRBD2 (6 bases). V was pared by 11 bases and J by 0 bases, with 18 bases between. CDR3 length equals 15 residues. Germline V lookup: CDR1 SGHVS, CDR2 FQNEAQ. The DNA for the CDR3 is TGTGCCGGCACGTCGAGTGGGACTAGCACAGATACGCAGTATTTT. Protein: CAGTSSGTSTDTQYF.

V usage is TRBV19 and J usage is TRBJ1-1; possible D gene TRBD1, 5 bases. Germline values: CDR1 LNHDA, CDR2 SQIVND (reference sequence). The CDR3 runs to 16 residues. The V end lost 7 bases, the J end lost 7 bases, and 25 bases lay between the germline ends. The CDR3 DNA reads TGTGCCAGTACACCTATTAGTGGGGGAGGGACTGGTGAAGCTTTCTTT. It codes for CASTPISGGGTGEAFF.

This clone occurred once. This rearrangement joins TRBV5-8 to TRBJ2-7; D ambiguous. CDR1 and CDR2 from the germline V gene are SGHTS and YDEGEE. This CDR3 is built from 14 residues. V lost 0 bases and J 5 bases, leaving 12 bases between the germline ends. The CDR3 sequence: CASSLGQVGDEQYF. CDR3 DNA sequence: TGTGCCAGCAGCTTGGGGCAGGTAGGCGACGAGCAGTACTTC. The variable domain in full, with the rest retrieved from reference TRBV5-8 and TRBJ2-7, is EAGVTQSPTHLIKTRGQQATLRCSPISGHTSVYWYQQALGLGLQFLLWYDEGEERNRGNFPPRFSGRQFPNYSSELNVNALELEDSALYLCASSLGQVGDEQYFGPGTRLTVT.

This sequence joins TRBV4-2 and TRBJ2-2, with 10 bases that match TRBD1. The CDR3 is 18 residues long. Germline trimming cut 0 bases from V and 5 bases from J; bases unmatched to any gene: 9. Germline V gene lookup returns CDR1 LGHNA and CDR2 YNFKEQ. DNA for the CDR3: TGTGCCAGCAGCCAAGACCGGGACAGGGGCGTCCTTACCGGGGAGCTGTTTTTT. Amino acid sequence: CASSQDRDRGVLTGELFF.

The V gene is TRBV7-2, the J gene TRBJ2-5; tentatively, D is TRBD1 (5 bases). The CDR3 is 15 amino acids. Trimming removed 2 bases at V and 3 bases at J, with 13 bases between. The germline V gene encodes CDR1 SGHTA and CDR2 FQGNSA. DNA of the CDR3: TGTGCCAGCAGCTTATTGCCAGGGATGAAAGAGACCCAGTACTTC. It codes for CASSLLPGMKETQYF.

This rearrangement joins TRBV9 to TRBJ1-2; no firm D call. V gave up 3 bases and J gave up 0 bases, with 9 bases separating them. Germline V gene lookup returns CDR1 SGDLS and CDR2 YYNGEE. This CDR3 spans 14 amino acids. The CDR3 bases are TGTGCCAGCAGCGGGGCAGGATCTAACTATGGCTACACCTTC. Protein sequence: CASSGAGSNYGYTF. Drawing the rest from reference TRBV9 and TRBJ1-2, the complete variable domain is DSGVTQTPKHLITATGQRVTLRCSPRSGDLSVYWYQQSLDQGLQFLIQYYNGEERAKGNILERFSAQQFPDLHSELNLSSLELGDSALYFCASSGAGSNYGYTFGSGTRLTVV.

The gene calls are TRBV30 and TRBJ1-2; D call uncertain. Germline V gives CDR1 GTSNPN, CDR2 SVGIG (reference sequence). The V and J ends lost 8 bases and 4 bases respectively, with 17 bases between them. This CDR3 spans 13 amino acids. The CDR3: CAAFADGAYGYTF. In nucleotides, the CDR3 is TGTGCCGCCTTCGCAGACGGCGCCTATGGCTACACCTTC. Looking up the rest from reference TRBV30 and TRBJ1-2 gives the full variable domain: SQTIHQWPATLVQPVGSPLSLECTVEGTSNPNLYWYRQAAGRGLQLLFYSVGIGQISSEVPQNLSASRPQDRQFILSSKKLLLSDSGFYLCAAFADGAYGYTFGSGTRLTVV.

This clone was seen a few times. This chain uses TRBV7-2 with TRBJ1-2; D uncertain. The CDR3 is 13 amino acids. Between the trimmed V and J ends, which lost 1 base and 5 bases, there was a span of 8 bases. Germline CDR1 SGHTA, CDR2 FQGNSA. The CDR3 loop reads CASSLEWDYGYTF. Written as DNA, the CDR3 is TGTGCCAGCAGCTTAGAATGGGATTATGGCTACACCTTC.

The chain carries TRBV6-5 and TRBJ2-7; 12 nucleotides align to TRBD2. CDR1 is MNHEY, CDR2 SVGAGI, per germline. The CDR3 is made up of 15 amino acids. Trimming cost V 7 bases and J 7 bases; bases outside gene matches: 11. The CDR3 loop reads CASTTLAGGQAEQYF. As DNA, the CDR3 is TGTGCCAGCACCACACTAGCGGGGGGTCAGGCTGAGCAGTACTTC.

The rearrangement joins TRBV18 to TRBJ2-3; D is uncertain. This CDR3 comprises 14 residues. Trimming pared 8 bases from V and 2 bases from J, leaving 14 bases between. Looked up from germline, CDR1 is KGHSH and CDR2 is LQKENI. For the CDR3, the DNA is TGTGCCAGCCGAAGTCTATCGAACACAGATACGCAGTATTTT. Amino acid sequence: CASRSLSNTDTQYF. The complete variable domain, with remaining parts taken from reference TRBV18 and TRBJ2-3, reads NAGVMQNPRHLVRRRGQEARLRCSPMKGHSHVYWYRQLPEEGLKFMVYLQKENIIDESGMPKERFSAEFPKEGPSILRIQQVVRGDSAAYFCASRSLSNTDTQYFGPGTRLTVL.

The rearrangement joins TRBV2 to TRBJ2-5; D gene unclear. The CDR3 is made up of 12 amino acids. Trimming removed 2 bases from V and 0 bases from J, with 1 base in between. Germline V CDR1 and CDR2: SNHLY, FYNNEI. The CDR3 DNA follows: TGTGCCAGCAGTGAAAACCAAGAGACCCAGTACTTC. Amino acid sequence: CASSENQETQYF.

The chain's CDR3 is CASSFTGTAGNTIYF. The CDR3, as DNA: TGTGCCAGCAGCTTCACCGGGACAGCCGGAAACACCATATATTTT. The chain links TRBV5-8 to TRBJ1-3; 7 bases agree with TRBD1. This CDR3 has 15 residues. Germline CDR1 is SGHTS and CDR2 is YDEGEE. J gave up 4 bases and V 2 bases, and 6 bases lay outside the gene matches.

This clone was detected a few times. This chain uses TRBV10-2 with TRBJ2-7, with no clear D. V was cut by 3 bases and J by 4 bases, with 10 bases left in between. The germline gives CDR1 WSHSY, CDR2 SAAADI. The CDR3 has 13 amino acids. DNA for the CDR3: TGCGCCAGCAGTGATTGGGGTTCGTACGAGCAGTACTTC. Protein product: CASSDWGSYEQYF.

CDR3 amino acids: CASSLVARNTIYF. As DNA, the CDR3 is TGTGCCAGCAGTTTAGTCGCTCGAAACACCATATATTTT. The chain combines TRBV28 with TRBJ1-3; unclear D gene. CDR1 is MDHEN, CDR2 SYDVKM, per germline. Trimming left V 2 bases short and J 5 bases short, with 7 bases between. This CDR3 contains 13 residues.

As DNA, the CDR3 is TGTGCCAGCAGCAGTCGGGACAGGGATACGCAGTATTTT. Protein product: CASSSRDRDTQYF. This chain uses TRBV7-6 with TRBJ2-3; 8 bases align to TRBD1. Trimming cost V 5 bases and J 6 bases; bases outside gene matches: 4. The CDR3 sequence is 13 residues long. CDR1 and CDR2 (germline): SGHVS, FNYEAQ.

This chain links TRBV7-9 with TRBJ2-2, with D perhaps TRBD2 (6 bases). Trimming shortened V by 5 bases and J by 4 bases, and 14 bases separated the two germline ends. The CDR3 is made up of 15 amino acids. Looked up from germline, CDR1 is SEHNR and CDR2 is FQNEAQ (reference sequence). CDR3 protein: CASSPSFGGTGELFF. The DNA for the CDR3 is TGTGCCAGCAGCCCTTCCTTCGGGGGCACCGGGGAGCTGTTTTTT.

J is TRBJ1-5 and V is TRBV7-8, with D possibly being TRBD1 (5 bases). Between the trimmed V and J ends, which lost 5 bases and 1 base, there was a span of 12 bases. The CDR3 covers 15 residues. Germline V gene sequence: CDR1 SGHVS, CDR2 FQNEAQ. DNA of the CDR3: TGTGCCAGCAGCGCCGCGGAGGGGAGCAATCAGCCCCAGCATTTT. Amino acids: CASSAAEGSNQPQHF.

This clone turned up a few times. This rearrangement joins TRBV30 to TRBJ1-1; 9 positions agree with TRBD1. V gave up 4 bases and J gave up 8 bases; unmatched junction bases: 2. There are 11 residues in the CDR3. From germline, CDR1 is GTSNPN and CDR2 SVGIG (reference sequence). The CDR3 DNA is TGTGCCTGGACGGGACAGGGAGAAGCTTTCTTT. Translated, it gives CAWTGQGEAFF.

V gene TRBV5-1 combines with J gene TRBJ2-7; D not certain. The CDR3 consists of 15 residues. The germline V gene has CDR1 SGHRS and CDR2 YFSETQ. V gave up 2 bases and J gave up 5 bases, with 17 bases separating them. CDR3 protein: CASSLALSAINEQYF. The CDR3 DNA reads TGCGCCAGCAGCTTAGCCCTTTCAGCGATCAACGAGCAGTACTTC.

The CDR3 region has the DNA TGTGCCAGCTCACCAGGATCGGGGACAGGTGATATGAACACTGAAGCTTTCTTT. Residues: CASSPGSGTGDMNTEAFF. The V gene is TRBV18, the J gene TRBJ1-1; TRBD1 aligns across 8 bases. V was pared by 2 bases and J by 0 bases, with 11 bases of the junction left unmatched. Germline-derived CDR1 and CDR2 are KGHSH and LQKENI. The CDR3 runs to 18 residues.

V is TRBV19 and J is TRBJ2-2; 7 nucleotides align to TRBD2. Trimming took 10 bases from V and 2 from J; bases not matched to a gene: 7. This CDR3 region has 14 residues. Germline loops: CDR1 LNHDA, CDR2 SQIVND (reference sequence). The CDR3 DNA is TGTGCCACCGTGGGGAGGGGAAACACCGGGGAGCTGTTTTTT. As protein: CATVGRGNTGELFF.

In this sample, this clone turned up a few times. The chain is built from TRBV11-3 and TRBJ2-1, with 8 bases aligning to TRBD1. V lost 5 bases, J lost 9 bases, and 9 bases stayed unmatched. The germline CDR1 and CDR2 sequences are SGHNT and YENEEA. This CDR3 spans 14 amino acids. CDR3 nucleotides: TGTGCCAGCAGCCCAGGACAGGGATCAGCTGAGCAGTTCTTC. Amino acids: CASSPGQGSAEQFF.

This chain joins TRBV11-2 and TRBJ1-6; a weak D match, TRBD1 (6 bases). There are 15 residues in the CDR3. Trimming left V 5 bases short and J 6 bases short, with 14 bases between. Germline CDR1 SGHAT, CDR2 FQNNGV. The DNA for the CDR3 is TGTGCCAGCAGCCCCCGTAGGGGGGCTAATTCACCCCTCCACTTT. Translating gives CASSPRRGANSPLHF.

V usage is TRBV30 and J usage is TRBJ2-2, with D perhaps matching TRBD1 (5 bases). Germline lookup yields CDR1 GTSNPN and CDR2 SVGIG (reference sequence). The CDR3 has 14 residues. With 2 bases removed from V and 0 bases from J, the gap between germline ends came to 7 bases. This CDR3 is CAWSKTANTGELFF. The CDR3 DNA follows: TGTGCCTGGAGTAAGACAGCGAACACCGGGGAGCTGTTTTTT.

This clone was observed a few times. This chain links TRBV9 with TRBJ1-5; no clear D gene. The germline CDR1 and CDR2 sequences are SGDLS and YYNGEE. This CDR3 region has 16 residues. Trimming took 4 bases from V and 2 from J, leaving 16 bases between them. CDR3 sequence: CASSSGAGERNQPQHF. The DNA of the CDR3 is TGTGCCAGCAGCTCGGGCGCCGGGGAGCGCAATCAGCCCCAGCATTTT.